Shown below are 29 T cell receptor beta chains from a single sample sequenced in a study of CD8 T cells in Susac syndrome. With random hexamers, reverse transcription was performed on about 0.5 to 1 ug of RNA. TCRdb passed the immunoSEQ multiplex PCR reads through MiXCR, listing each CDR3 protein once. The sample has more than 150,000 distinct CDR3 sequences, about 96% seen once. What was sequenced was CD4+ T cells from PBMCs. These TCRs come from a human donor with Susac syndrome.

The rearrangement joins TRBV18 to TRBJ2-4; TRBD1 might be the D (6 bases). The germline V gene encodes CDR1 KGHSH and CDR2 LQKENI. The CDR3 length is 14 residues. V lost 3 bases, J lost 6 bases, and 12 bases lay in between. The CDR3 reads CASSPTGDRNIQYF. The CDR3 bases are TGTGCCAGCTCACCGACAGGAGATAGAAACATTCAGTACTTC. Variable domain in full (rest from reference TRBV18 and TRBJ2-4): NAGVMQNPRHLVRRRGQEARLRCSPMKGHSHVYWYRQLPEEGLKFMVYLQKENIIDESGMPKERFSAEFPKEGPSILRIQQVVRGDSAAYFCASSPTGDRNIQYFGAGTRLSVL.

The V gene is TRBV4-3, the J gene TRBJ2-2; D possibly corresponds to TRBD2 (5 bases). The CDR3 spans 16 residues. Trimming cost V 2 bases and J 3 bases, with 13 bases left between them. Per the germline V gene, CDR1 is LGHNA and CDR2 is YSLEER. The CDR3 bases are TGCGCCAGCAGCCAAACAAGACCCGGGGACACCGGGGAGCTGTTTTTT. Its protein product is CASSQTRPGDTGELFF.

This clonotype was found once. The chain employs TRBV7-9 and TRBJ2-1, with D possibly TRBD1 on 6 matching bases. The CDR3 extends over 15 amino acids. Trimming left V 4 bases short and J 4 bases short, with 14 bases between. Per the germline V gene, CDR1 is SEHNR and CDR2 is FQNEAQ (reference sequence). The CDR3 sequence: CASSSGTPPYNEQFF. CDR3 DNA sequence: TGTGCCAGCAGCTCAGGGACACCGCCATACAATGAGCAGTTCTTC.

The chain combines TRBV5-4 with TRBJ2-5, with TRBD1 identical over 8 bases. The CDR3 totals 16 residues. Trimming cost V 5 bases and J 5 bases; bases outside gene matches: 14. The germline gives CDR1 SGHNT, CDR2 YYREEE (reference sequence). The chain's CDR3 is CASSPGGDRPSETQYF. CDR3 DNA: TGTGCCAGCAGTCCCGGTGGGGACAGGCCAAGTGAGACCCAGTACTTC.

The CDR3 loop is CAWSVNYEQYF. The CDR3 bases are TGTGCCTGGAGTGTAAACTACGAGCAGTACTTC. The chain carries TRBV30 and TRBJ2-7, with D unresolved. Germline CDR1 is GTSNPN and CDR2 is SVGIG (reference sequence). V lost 0 bases and J lost 3, with 3 bases in between. The length of the CDR3 is 11 residues. Full variable domain (missing parts from reference TRBV30 and TRBJ2-7): SQTIHQWPATLVQPVGSPLSLECTVEGTSNPNLYWYRQAAGRGLQLLFYSVGIGQISSEVPQNLSASRPQDRQFILSSKKLLLSDSGFYLCAWSVNYEQYFGPGTRLTVT.

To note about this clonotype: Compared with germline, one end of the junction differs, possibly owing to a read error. The CDR3 sequence: CVHSGSYNEQFF. Written as DNA, the CDR3 is TGTGTGCATAGCGGTAGTTACAATGAGCAGTTCTTC. The chain carries TRBV29-1 and TRBJ2-1; D might be TRBD2 (6 bases). Germline-derived CDR1 and CDR2 are SQVTM and ANQGSEA. This CDR3 contains 12 residues.

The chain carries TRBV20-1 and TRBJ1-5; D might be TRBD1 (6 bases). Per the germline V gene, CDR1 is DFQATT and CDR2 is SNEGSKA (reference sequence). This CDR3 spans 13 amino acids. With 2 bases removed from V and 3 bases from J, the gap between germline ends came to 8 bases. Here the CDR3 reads CSARRDINQPQHF. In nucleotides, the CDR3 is TGCAGTGCTAGACGGGACATCAATCAGCCCCAGCATTTT.

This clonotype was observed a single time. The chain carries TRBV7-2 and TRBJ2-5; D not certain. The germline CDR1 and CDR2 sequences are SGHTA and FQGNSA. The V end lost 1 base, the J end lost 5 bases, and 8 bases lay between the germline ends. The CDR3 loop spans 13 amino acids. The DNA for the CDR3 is TGTGCCAGCAGCTTAGGACGTTACGAGACCCAGTACTTC. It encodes CASSLGRYETQYF.

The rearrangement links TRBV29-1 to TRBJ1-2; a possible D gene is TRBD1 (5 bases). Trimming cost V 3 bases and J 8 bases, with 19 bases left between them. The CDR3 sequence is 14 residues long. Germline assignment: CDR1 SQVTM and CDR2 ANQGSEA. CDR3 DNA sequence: TGCAGCGTTGAGGACTGGGACCTCCAGAAGGGCTACACCTTC. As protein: CSVEDWDLQKGYTF.

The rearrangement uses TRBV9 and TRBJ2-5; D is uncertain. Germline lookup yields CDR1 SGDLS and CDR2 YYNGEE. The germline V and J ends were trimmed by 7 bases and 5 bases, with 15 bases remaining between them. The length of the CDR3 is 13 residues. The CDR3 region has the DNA TGTGCCAGCTCGAAGGGATGGCGGGAGACCCAGTACTTC. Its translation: CASSKGWRETQYF.

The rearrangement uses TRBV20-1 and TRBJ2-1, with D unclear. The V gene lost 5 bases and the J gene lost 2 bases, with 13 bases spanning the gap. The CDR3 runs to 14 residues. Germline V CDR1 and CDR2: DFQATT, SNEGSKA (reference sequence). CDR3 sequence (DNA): TGCAGTGCTCATCCTACGTCCGCCTACAATGAGCAGTTCTTC. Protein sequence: CSAHPTSAYNEQFF.

In nucleotides, the CDR3 is TGTGCCAGCAGCGACAGGACAGGGGGAGGCCTGCAGCAGTACTTC. It encodes CASSDRTGGGLQQYF. This chain connects TRBV7-2 to TRBJ2-7, with 10 bases matching TRBD1. Per the germline V gene, CDR1 is SGHTA and CDR2 is FQGNSA. The V gene end was trimmed by 5 bases and the J gene end by 8 bases; junction bases not matched to a gene: 12. The CDR3 loop spans 15 amino acids.

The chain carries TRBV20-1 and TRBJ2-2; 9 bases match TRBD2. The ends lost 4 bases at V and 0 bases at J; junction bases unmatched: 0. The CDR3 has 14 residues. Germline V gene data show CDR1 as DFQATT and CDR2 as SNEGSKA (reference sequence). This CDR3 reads CSAIAGANTGELFF. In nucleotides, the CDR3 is TGCAGTGCTATAGCGGGAGCGAACACCGGGGAGCTGTTTTTT.

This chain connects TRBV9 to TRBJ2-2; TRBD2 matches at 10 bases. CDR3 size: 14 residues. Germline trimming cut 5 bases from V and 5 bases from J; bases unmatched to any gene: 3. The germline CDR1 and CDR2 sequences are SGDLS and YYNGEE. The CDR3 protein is CASSKLAGTGELFF. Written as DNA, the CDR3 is TGTGCCAGCAGTAAACTAGCGGGAACCGGGGAGCTGTTTTTT.

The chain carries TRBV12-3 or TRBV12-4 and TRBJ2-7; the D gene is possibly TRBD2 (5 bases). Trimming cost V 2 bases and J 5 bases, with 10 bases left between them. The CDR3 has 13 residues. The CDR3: CASSLYSVHEQYF. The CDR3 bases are TGTGCCAGCAGTTTATATAGCGTCCACGAGCAGTACTTC.

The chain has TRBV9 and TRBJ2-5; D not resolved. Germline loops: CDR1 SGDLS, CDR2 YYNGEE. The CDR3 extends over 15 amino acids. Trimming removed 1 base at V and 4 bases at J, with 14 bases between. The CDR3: CASSVNPNSGETQYF. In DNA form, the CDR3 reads TGTGCCAGCAGCGTAAACCCTAACAGTGGAGAGACCCAGTACTTC.

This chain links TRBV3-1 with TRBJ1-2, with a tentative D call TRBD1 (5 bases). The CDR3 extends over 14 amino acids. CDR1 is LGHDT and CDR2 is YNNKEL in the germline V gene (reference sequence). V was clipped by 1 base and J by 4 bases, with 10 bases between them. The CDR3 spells CASSQGDGAYGYTF. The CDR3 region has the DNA TGTGCCAGCAGCCAAGGGGACGGCGCCTATGGCTACACCTTC.

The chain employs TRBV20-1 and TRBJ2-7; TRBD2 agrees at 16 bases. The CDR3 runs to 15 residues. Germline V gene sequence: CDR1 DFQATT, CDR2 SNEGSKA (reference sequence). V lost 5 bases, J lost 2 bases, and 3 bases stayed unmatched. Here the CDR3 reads CSASGTSGRAYEQYF. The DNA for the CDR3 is TGCAGTGCTTCCGGGACTAGCGGGAGGGCCTACGAGCAGTACTTC.

CDR3 bases: TGTGCCAGCAGTTACTCTGGGAGCTCCTACGAGCAGTACGTC. This sequence encodes CASSYSGSSYEQYV. This chain joins TRBV6-2 or TRBV6-3 and TRBJ2-7, with D perhaps matching TRBD2 (5 bases). V dropped 0 bases and J dropped 0 bases, with 6 bases sitting between them. This CDR3 contains 14 residues. Germline CDR1 MNHEY, CDR2 SVGEGT.

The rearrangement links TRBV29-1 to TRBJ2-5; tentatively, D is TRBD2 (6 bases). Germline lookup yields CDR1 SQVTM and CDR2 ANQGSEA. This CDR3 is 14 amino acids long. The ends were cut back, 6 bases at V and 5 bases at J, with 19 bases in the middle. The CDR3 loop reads CSVGIAAGPETQYF. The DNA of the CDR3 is TGCAGCGTGGGGATAGCGGCGGGGCCGGAGACCCAGTACTTC.

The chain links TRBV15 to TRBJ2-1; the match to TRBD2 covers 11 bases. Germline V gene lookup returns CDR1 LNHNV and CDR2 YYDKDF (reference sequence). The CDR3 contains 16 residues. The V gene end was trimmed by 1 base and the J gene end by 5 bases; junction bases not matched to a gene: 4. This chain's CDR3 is CATSRAKGLADNEQFF. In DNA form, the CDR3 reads TGTGCCACCAGCAGAGCGAAGGGACTAGCGGACAATGAGCAGTTCTTC.

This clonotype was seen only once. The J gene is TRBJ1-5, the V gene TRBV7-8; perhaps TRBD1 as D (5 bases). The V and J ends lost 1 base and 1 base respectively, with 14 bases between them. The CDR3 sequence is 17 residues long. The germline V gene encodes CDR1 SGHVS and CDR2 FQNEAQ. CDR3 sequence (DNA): TGTGCCAGCAGCTTAGTTAGGGGAATGGAGAGCAATCAGCCCCAGCATTTT. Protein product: CASSLVRGMESNQPQHF.

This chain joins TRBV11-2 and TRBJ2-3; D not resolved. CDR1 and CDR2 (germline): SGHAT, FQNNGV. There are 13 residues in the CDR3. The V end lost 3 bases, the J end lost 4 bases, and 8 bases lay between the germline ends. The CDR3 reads CASSFFAPDTQYF. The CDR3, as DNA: TGTGCCAGCAGCTTCTTCGCACCAGATACGCAGTATTTT.

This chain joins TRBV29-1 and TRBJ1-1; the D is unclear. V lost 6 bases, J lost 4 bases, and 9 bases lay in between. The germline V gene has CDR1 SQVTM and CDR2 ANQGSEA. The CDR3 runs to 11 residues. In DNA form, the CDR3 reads TGCAGCGTGGCAGCCTTCACTGAAGCTTTCTTT. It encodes CSVAAFTEAFF. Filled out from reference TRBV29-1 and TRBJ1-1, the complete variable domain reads SAVISQKPSRDICQRGTSLTIQCQVDSQVTMMFWYRQQPGQSLTLIATANQGSEATYESGFVIDKFPISRPNLTFSTLTVSNMSPEDSSIYLCSVAAFTEAFFGQGTRLTVV.

CDR3 DNA: TGCAGCGTTGAAGAATTACAGGGGGCTAGCGATGAGCAGTTCTTC. As protein: CSVEELQGASDEQFF. This chain joins TRBV29-1 and TRBJ2-1, with 9 bases identical to TRBD1. CDR1 and CDR2 from the germline V gene are SQVTM and ANQGSEA. V gave up 0 bases and J gave up 8 bases; unmatched junction bases: 8. This CDR3 contains 15 residues.

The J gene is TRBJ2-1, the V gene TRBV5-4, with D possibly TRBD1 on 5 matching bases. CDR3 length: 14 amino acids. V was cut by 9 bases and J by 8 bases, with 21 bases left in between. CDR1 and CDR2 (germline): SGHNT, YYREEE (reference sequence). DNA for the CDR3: TGTGCCACCCGACCATGGGGCGCTTTGGATGAGCAGTTCTTC. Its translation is CATRPWGALDEQFF. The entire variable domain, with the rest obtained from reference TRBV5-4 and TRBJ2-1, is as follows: ETGVTQSPTHLIKTRGQQVTLRCSSQSGHNTVSWYQQALGQGPQFIFQYYREEENGRGNFPPRFSGLQFPNYSSELNVNALELDDSALYLCATRPWGALDEQFFGPGTRLTVL.

This CDR3 reads CSYQDRRNTEAFF. The CDR3 DNA reads as TGCAGCTACCAAGACAGACGAAACACTGAAGCTTTCTTT. This chain connects TRBV29-1 to TRBJ1-1; tentative D call: TRBD1 (5 bases). The V end was cut by 8 bases, the J end by 2 bases, with 15 bases between. The CDR3 is made up of 13 amino acids. Germline CDR1 and CDR2: SQVTM and ANQGSEA.

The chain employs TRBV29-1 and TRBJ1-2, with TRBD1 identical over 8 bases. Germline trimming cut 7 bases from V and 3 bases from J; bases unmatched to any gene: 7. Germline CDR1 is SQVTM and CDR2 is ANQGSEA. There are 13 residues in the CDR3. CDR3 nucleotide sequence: TGCAGCGCCAGACAGGGGACGGACTATGGCTACACCTTC. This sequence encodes CSARQGTDYGYTF.

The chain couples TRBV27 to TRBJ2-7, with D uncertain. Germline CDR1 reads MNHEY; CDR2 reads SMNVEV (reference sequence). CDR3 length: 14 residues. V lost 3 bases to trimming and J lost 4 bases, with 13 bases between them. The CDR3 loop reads CASSFHRASYEQYF. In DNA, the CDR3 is TGTGCCAGCAGTTTCCATAGGGCCTCTTACGAGCAGTACTTC.